This T cell receptor beta chain comes out of a study of cytomegalovirus exposure and HLA in healthy donors. Study-level results: The classifier, whose performance was assessed in both the original and validation cohorts, reportedly diagnosed cytomegalovirus status with high specificity and sensitivity. When a later analysis compared HLA-associated TCR beta chains with equally common others, the HLA-associated chains turned out to be more clonally expanded and to have lower generation probabilities. Most sequenced TCRs were rare (though some public TCRs occurred in many donors). A link between a missense DCLRE1C variant and TCR beta V- and J-gene trimming emerged from a later analysis.

This clone showed up just a few times. Its cognate antigen is unknown. Amplification used 60 Vbeta primers and 13 Jbeta primers. TCRdb keeps only in-frame clones here, not all; method: immunoSEQ multiplex PCR. This table has about 160,000 clones, roughly 80% appearing once. V shed 4 bases, J shed 7 bases, and the junction held 10 bases outside the gene matches. Germline CDR1 and CDR2: SQVTM and ANQGSEA. There are 14 residues in the CDR3. J is TRBJ1-5 and V is TRBV29-1, with 7 bases lining up with TRBD1. The source of this sequence is a female donor in good health and CMV-seronegative. The sample taken for sequencing was PBMCs. In nucleotides, the CDR3 is TGCAGCGTTGTCACAGGGGACGCTAGGCAGCCCCAGCATTTT. Its protein is CSVVTGDARQPQHF.